These T cell receptor beta chains were read from a single sample in a study of blood T cell repertoires in COVID-19. The table came from immunoSEQ multiplex PCR; TCRdb's copy has only in-frame clones and leaves some out. This sample has 60,000 to 75,000 clones, with around 80% found just once. Sequenced sample: peripheral blood. These receptors originate from a woman in her 70s with acute or convalescent COVID-19. Both conserved end residues are part of each CDR3. The D gene is left open where the match is weak. Clone sizes are given selectively: once, few, many, or a class where the clone is expanded.

TRBD1,TRBJ2-1,.,TRBV6-5,CASSYRGLAYNEQFF,TGTGCCAGCAGTTACAGGGGGCTCGCCTACAATGAGCAGTTCTTC
TRBD2,TRBJ2-5,.,TRBV3-1/TRBV3-2,CASSPGLAGGRFETQYF,TGTGCCAGCAGCCCGGGACTAGCGGGGGGGCGATTCGAGACCCAGTACTTC
TRBD1,TRBJ1-2,.,TRBV12-3/TRBV12-4,CASSPDRVEGYTF,TGTGCCAGCAGTCCAGACAGGGTGGAAGGCTACACCTTC
TRBD1,TRBJ1-6,.,TRBV10-3,CASGGTDNNSPLHF,TGTGCCAGCGGGGGGACAGATAATAATTCACCCCTCCACTTT
TRBD1,TRBJ2-7,.,TRBV15,CATSRDSGWTGPIRTEQYF,TGTGCCACCAGCAGAGATTCTGGTTGGACAGGGCCAATTAGGACCGAGCAGTACTTC
TRBD1,TRBJ1-2,.,TRBV3-1/TRBV3-2,CASSHATGEDGYTF,TGTGCCAGCAGCCACGCAACAGGGGAAGATGGCTACACCTTC
.,TRBJ2-1,.,TRBV11-3,CASSVPSASSYNEQFF,TGTGCCAGCAGCGTCCCTAGCGCCAGCTCCTACAATGAGCAGTTCTTC
.,TRBJ2-7,.,TRBV4-1,CASSQDNSWGTRSYEQYF,TGCGCCAGCAGCCAAGATAATTCTTGGGGGACAAGATCCTACGAGCAGTACTTC
.,TRBJ1-6,.,TRBV7-2,CASSSLGLNSPLHF,TGTGCCAGCAGCTCCCTGGGCCTGAATTCACCCCTCCACTTT
.,TRBJ1-2,.,TRBV10-3,CAISESTDRYGYTF,TGTGCCATCAGTGAGTCAACAGATCGATATGGCTACACCTTC
.,TRBJ1-5,.,TRBV5-1,CASSFEGGDQPQHF,TGCGCCAGCAGCTTCGAAGGAGGGGATCAGCCCCAGCATTTT
TRBD2,TRBJ2-3,.,TRBV7-9,CASSRFSGGASDTQYF,TGTGCCAGCAGCCGCTTTAGCGGGGGGGCATCAGATACGCAGTATTTT
.,TRBJ1-6,.,TRBV7-9,CASSLDTGYNSPLHF,TGTGCCAGCAGCTTAGATACAGGGTATAATTCACCCCTCCACTTT
TRBD2,TRBJ2-1,.,TRBV11-2,CASTAGRGGYNEQFF,TGTGCCAGCACCGCGGGGCGGGGGGGATACAATGAGCAGTTCTTC
.,TRBJ1-2,few,TRBV27,CASSALGQTANYGYTF,TGTGCCAGCAGTGCCCTAGGACAGACAGCTAACTATGGCTACACCTTC
.,TRBJ2-5,once,TRBV7-6,CASSLEPAETQYF,TGTGCCAGCAGCTTAGAGCCCGCGGAGACCCAGTACTTC
.,TRBJ2-1,.,TRBV18,CASTNGHPLSDEQFF,TGTGCCAGCACCAACGGACACCCGCTTTCCGATGAGCAGTTCTTC
TRBD2,TRBJ2-3,once,TRBV7-2,CASSLIGGVDTQYF,TGTGCCAGCAGCTTGATCGGGGGGGTAGATACGCAGTATTTT
.,TRBJ1-2,.,TRBV3-1/TRBV3-2,CASSQELRNYGYTF,TGTGCCAGCAGCCAAGAATTGAGAAACTATGGCTACACCTTC
.,TRBJ1-1,.,TRBV29-1,CSASAVANTEAFF,TGCAGCGCTTCAGCGGTAGCGAACACTGAAGCTTTCTTT
.,TRBJ2-7,.,TRBV6-2/TRBV6-3,CASSYASISYEQYF,TGTGCCAGCAGTTATGCTAGTATTTCCTACGAGCAGTACTTC
.,TRBJ1-1,.,TRBV5-1,CASSFGAFMNTEAFF,TGCGCCAGCAGCTTTGGGGCCTTTATGAACACTGAAGCTTTCTTT
.,TRBJ1-1,once,TRBV5-4,CASSLAQGSTEAFF,TGTGCCAGCAGCTTGGCCCAGGGGAGCACTGAAGCTTTCTTT
.,TRBJ2-3,.,TRBV5-1,CASSLDREDTQYF,TGCGCCAGCAGCTTGGACAGGGAGGATACGCAGTATTTT
.,TRBJ2-4,.,TRBV19,CASSMGSVEPDPNIQYF,TGTGCCAGTAGTATGGGTTCTGTGGAGCCCGACCCCAACATTCAGTACTTC
.,TRBJ1-4,few,TRBV4-3,CASSHSTPGVGEKLFF,TGCGCCAGCAGCCACTCTACTCCGGGGGTTGGAGAAAAACTGTTTTTT
TRBD2,TRBJ2-3,once,TRBV9,CASSAIAGASTDTQYF,TGTGCCAGCAGCGCGATAGCGGGTGCTAGCACAGATACGCAGTATTTT
.,TRBJ1-5,.,TRBV19,CASSIRGGYSNQPQHF,TGTGCCAGTAGTATAAGGGGGGGTTATAGCAATCAGCCCCAGCATTTT
.,TRBJ1-1,.,TRBV9,CASSVSGVNTEAFF,TGTGCCAGCAGCGTTTCAGGCGTGAACACTGAAGCTTTCTTT
TRBD1,TRBJ1-2,.,TRBV6-5,CASRQGADYGYTF,TGTGCCAGCAGACAGGGGGCAGACTATGGCTACACCTTC
TRBD2,TRBJ2-7,.,TRBV3-1/TRBV3-2,CASSLSSGGPPHEQYF,TGTGCCAGCAGCCTCTCTAGCGGGGGGCCCCCCCACGAGCAGTACTTC
.,TRBJ1-2,once,TRBV5-6,CASSLVPQGGYTF,TGTGCCAGCAGCTTGGTTCCTCAGGGTGGCTACACCTTC
.,TRBJ1-2,.,TRBV7-6,CASSLRVGSSLGSYTF,TGTGCCAGCAGCTTACGTGTTGGGTCCTCCCTCGGGAGCTACACCTTC
.,TRBJ2-3,.,TRBV5-6,CASSLSRTDTQYF,TGTGCCAGCAGCTTGTCTCGCACAGATACGCAGTATTTT
TRBD2,TRBJ2-5,.,TRBV9,CASSDGERDGRETQYF,TGTGCCAGCAGCGACGGAGAGCGGGACGGTCGGGAGACCCAGTACTTC
.,TRBJ2-3,.,TRBV2,CASSETTSRDTQYF,TGTGCCAGCAGTGAGACGACTAGTCGGGATACGCAGTATTTT
TRBD1,TRBJ1-1,.,TRBV6-1,CASSEPQGSTAEAFF,TGTGCCAGCAGTGAACCACAGGGGTCGACGGCTGAAGCTTTCTTT
TRBD1,TRBJ1-3,once,TRBV15,CATSRKRQGAKGNTIYF,TGTGCCACCAGCAGGAAACGACAGGGGGCTAAGGGAAACACCATATATTTT
TRBD2,TRBJ2-1,.,TRBV18,CASSPRGSGVNEQFF,TGTGCCAGCTCACCTCGGGGTAGCGGGGTTAATGAGCAGTTCTTC
.,TRBJ1-2,.,TRBV7-9,CASSLTPSTYGYTF,TGTGCCAGCAGCTTAACCCCTAGCACCTATGGCTACACCTTC
.,TRBJ2-7,.,TRBV7-3,CASSLDRTYEQYF,TGTGCCAGCAGCCTGGACAGAACCTACGAGCAGTACTTT
.,TRBJ1-4,few,TRBV6-1,CASSEVGGTKLFF,TGTGCCAGCAGTGAAGTGGGGGGTACCAAACTGTTTTTT
TRBD1,TRBJ1-5,few,TRBV10-2,CASSGTGDQPQHF,TGCGCCAGCAGTGGGACAGGGGATCAGCCCCAGCATTTT
.,TRBJ1-1,.,TRBV29-1,CSDVTDNTEAFF,TGCAGCGACGTGACAGATAACACTGAAGCTTTCTTT
TRBD1,TRBJ1-4,once,TRBV6-5,CASKPGTAVEKLFF,TGTGCCAGCAAACCCGGGACAGCGGTGGAAAAACTGTTTTTT
TRBD1,TRBJ1-6,.,TRBV19,CASSVTGEDSPLHF,TGTGCCAGTAGTGTGACAGGGGAAGATTCACCCCTCCACTTT
TRBD1,TRBJ1-5,.,TRBV5-6,CASSSLGQGKRQPQHF,TGTGCCAGCAGCTCCCTGGGACAGGGGAAGCGTCAGCCCCAGCATTTT
TRBD2,TRBJ2-3,.,TRBV5-6,CASSSSGGSTDTQYF,TGTGCCAGCAGCTCTAGCGGGGGCAGCACAGATACGCAGTATTTT
.,TRBJ2-7,.,TRBV27,CASSTPRDSYEQYF,TGTGCCAGCAGTACCCCCAGGGACTCCTACGAGCAGTACTTC
TRBD1,TRBJ2-7,.,TRBV5-1,CASSSTGTGGLGNEQYF,TGCGCCAGCAGCTCCACCGGGACAGGGGGCCTGGGAAACGAGCAGTACTTC
.,TRBJ2-7,.,TRBV3-1/TRBV3-2,CASSQDMGAYEQYF,TGTGCCAGCAGCCAAGATATGGGAGCCTACGAGCAGTACTTC
TRBD2,TRBJ2-2,.,TRBV9,CASSPGGGVGELFF,TGTGCCAGCAGCCCGGGCGGGGGAGTCGGGGAGCTGTTTTTT
TRBD1,TRBJ1-3,.,TRBV4-2,CASSHSGTGSSGNTIYF,TGTGCCAGCAGCCACTCCGGGACAGGGAGCTCTGGAAACACCATATATTTT
.,TRBJ1-2,.,TRBV6-1,CASSEGGNYGYTF,TGTGCCAGCAGTGAAGGGGGCAACTATGGCTACACCTTC